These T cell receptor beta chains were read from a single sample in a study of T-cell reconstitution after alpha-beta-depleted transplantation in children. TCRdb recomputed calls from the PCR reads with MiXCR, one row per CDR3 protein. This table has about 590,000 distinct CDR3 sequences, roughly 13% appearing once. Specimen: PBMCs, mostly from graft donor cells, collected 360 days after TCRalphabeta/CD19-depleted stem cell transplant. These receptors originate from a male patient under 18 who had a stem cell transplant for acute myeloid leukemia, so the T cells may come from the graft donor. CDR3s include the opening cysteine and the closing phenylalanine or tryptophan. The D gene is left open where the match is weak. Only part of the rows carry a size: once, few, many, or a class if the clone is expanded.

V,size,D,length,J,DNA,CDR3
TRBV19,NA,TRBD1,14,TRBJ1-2,TGTGCCAGTACCCGGGACAGGGGAGGAGGAGGCTACACCTTC,CASTRDRGGGGYTF
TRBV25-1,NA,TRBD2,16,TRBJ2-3,TGTGCCAGCAGTGAATTCAAGGCGGGGGGGCCATATACGCAGTATTTT,CASSEFKAGGPYTQYF
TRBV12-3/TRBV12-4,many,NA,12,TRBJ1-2,TGTGCCAGCAGTTTAAGGCACTATGGCTACACCTTC,CASSLRHYGYTF
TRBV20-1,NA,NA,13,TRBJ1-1,TGCAGTGCTAGACAACCAGGGGCCACTGAAGCTTTCTTT,CSARQPGATEAFF
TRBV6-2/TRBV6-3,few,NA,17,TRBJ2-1,TGTGCCAGCAGTTACTCAGTCGGGGACGTGTTTTGCAATGAGCAGTTCTTC,CASSYSVGDVFCNEQFF
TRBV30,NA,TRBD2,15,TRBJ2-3,TGTGCCTGGAGTGCTGGACTAGCGGGGAGTGATACGCAGTATTTT,CAWSAGLAGSDTQYF
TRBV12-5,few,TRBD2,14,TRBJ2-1,TGTGCTAGTGGTTTTAGCGGGAGGAGTGATGAGCAGTTCTTC,CASGFSGRSDEQFF
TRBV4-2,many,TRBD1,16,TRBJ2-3,TGTGCCAGCAGCCAAGTGGGACAGGGGAGCACAGATACGCAGTATTTT,CASSQVGQGSTDTQYF
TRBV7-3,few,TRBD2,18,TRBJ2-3,TGTGCCAGCAGCTTAGGGCCTTGGGAGCGGGAGGTTGGAGATACGCAGTATTTT,CASSLGPWEREVGDTQYF
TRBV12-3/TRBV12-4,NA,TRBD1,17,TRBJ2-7,TGTGCCAGCAGTTTATTCTCCTGGAGGGACAGGGGCTACGAGCAGTACTTC,CASSLFSWRDRGYEQYF
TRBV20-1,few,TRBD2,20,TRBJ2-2,TGCAGTGCTCCCAAGGCGGGACTAGCGGGAGGTTACGCGAACACCGGGGAGCTGTTTTTT,CSAPKAGLAGGYANTGELFF
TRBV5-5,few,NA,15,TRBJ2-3,TGTGCCAGCAGCTTGCTAAGTACTAGCACAGATACGCAGTATTTT,CASSLLSTSTDTQYF
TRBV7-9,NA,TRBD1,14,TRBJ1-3,TGTGCCAGCAGCTCAGGGGGCTCTGGAAACACCATATATTTT,CASSSGGSGNTIYF
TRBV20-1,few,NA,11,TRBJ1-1,TGCAGTGCTAGAGAGGAGGCTGAAGCTTTCTTT,CSAREEAEAFF
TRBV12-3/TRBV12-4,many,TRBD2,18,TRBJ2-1,TGTGCCAGCAGTTTTGACCCCGTAGCGGGAGGGCCGGGTAATGAGCAGTTCTTC,CASSFDPVAGGPGNEQFF
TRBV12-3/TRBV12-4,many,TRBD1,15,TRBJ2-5,TGTGCCAGCAGCCGCCGGACAGGGGGTGATGAGACCCAGTACTTC,CASSRRTGGDETQYF
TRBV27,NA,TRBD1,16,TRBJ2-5,TGTGCCAGCAGTCCCCCCGCCGGGACAGGGGAAGAGACCCAGTACTTC,CASSPPAGTGEETQYF
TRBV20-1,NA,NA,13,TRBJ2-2,TGCAGTGCTAGAGTCGTAGCAGCCGGGGAGCTGTTTTTT,CSARVVAAGELFF
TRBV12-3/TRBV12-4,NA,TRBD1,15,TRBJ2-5,TGTGCCAGCAGTTTGCACGGACAGGGACAAGAGACCCAGTACTTC,CASSLHGQGQETQYF
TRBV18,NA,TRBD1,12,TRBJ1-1,TGTGCCAGCTCAGACAGGGGGGACGAAGCTTTCTTT,CASSDRGDEAFF
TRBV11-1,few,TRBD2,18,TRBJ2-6,TGTGCCAGCAGCTTATTCGGGACTAGGGACGCTGGGGCCAACGTCCTGACTTTC,CASSLFGTRDAGANVLTF
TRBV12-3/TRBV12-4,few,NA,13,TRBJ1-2,TGTGCCAGCATCCTCTCGGGGGGAAATGGCTACACCTTC,CASILSGGNGYTF
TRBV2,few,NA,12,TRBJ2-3,TGTGCCAGCATACCGTGGGCGGATACGCAGTATTTT,CASIPWADTQYF
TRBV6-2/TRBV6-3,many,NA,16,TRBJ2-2,TGTGCCAGCAGTTACTCGACCCTCATTCGCACCGGGGAGCTGTTTTTT,CASSYSTLIRTGELFF
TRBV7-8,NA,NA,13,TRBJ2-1,TGTGCCAGCAGCCCGGAAAGGTTGGATGAGCAGTTCTTC,CASSPERLDEQFF
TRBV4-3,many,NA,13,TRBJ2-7,TGCGCCAGCAGCCAAGTAACAGGGATCTCGCAGTACTTC,CASSQVTGISQYF
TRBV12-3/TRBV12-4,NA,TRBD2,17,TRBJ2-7,TGTGCCAGCAGTTTTCCCCTTGGTAGCGGGAAACCCTACGAGCAGTACTTC,CASSFPLGSGKPYEQYF
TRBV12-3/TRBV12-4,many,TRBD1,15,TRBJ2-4,TGTGCCATCAGACAGGGACATCTAGCCAAAAACATTCAGTACTTC,CAIRQGHLAKNIQYF
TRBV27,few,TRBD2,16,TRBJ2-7,TGTGCCAGCAGTTTATCGGGTCCTAGCGGGTCATACGAGCAGTACTTC,CASSLSGPSGSYEQYF
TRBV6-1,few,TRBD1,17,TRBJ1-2,TGTGCCAGCAGTGGGAGAATGGGGACAGGCAGACAAACGACCTACACCTTC,CASSGRMGTGRQTTYTF
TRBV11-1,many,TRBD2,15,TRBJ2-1,TGTGCCAGCAGCTTCCAACTAGCGGGAGCCAATGAGCAGTTCTTC,CASSFQLAGANEQFF
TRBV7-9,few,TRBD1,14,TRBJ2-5,TGTGCCAGCGGGCGGGACAGGGTTTTTGAGACCCAGTACTTC,CASGRDRVFETQYF
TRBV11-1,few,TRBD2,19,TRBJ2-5,TGTGCCAGCAGCTGGGGGGCCTACTTGACTAGCGGGAGCCAAGAGACCCAGTACTTC,CASSWGAYLTSGSQETQYF
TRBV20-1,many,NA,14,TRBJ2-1,TGCAGTGCTGGGGTTGGCGACCTCTACAATGAGCAGTTCTTC,CSAGVGDLYNEQFF
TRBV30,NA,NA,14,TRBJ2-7,TGTGCCTGGAGTGTACAGGCTGGCGTCTACGAGCAGTACTTC,CAWSVQAGVYEQYF
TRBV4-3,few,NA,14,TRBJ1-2,TGCGCCAGCAGCCAAGATGAGGGGGGCTATGGCTACACCTTC,CASSQDEGGYGYTF
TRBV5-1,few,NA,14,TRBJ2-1,TGCGCCAGCATGGAGCGGTCGGTCTACAATGAGCAGTTCTTC,CASMERSVYNEQFF
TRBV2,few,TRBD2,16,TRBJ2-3,TGTGCCACCAGCAGGTATCGAGCGGGAGGGACAGATACGCAGTATTTT,CATSRYRAGGTDTQYF
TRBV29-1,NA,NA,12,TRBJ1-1,TGCAGCGTTTATCTACGGGTGGCTGAAGCTTTCTTT,CSVYLRVAEAFF
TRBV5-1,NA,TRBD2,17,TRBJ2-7,TGCGCCAGCAGCCTCGGACTAGCGGCTGGGTTCGTTCAAGAGCAGTACTTC,CASSLGLAAGFVQEQYF
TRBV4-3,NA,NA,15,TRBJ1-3,TGCGCCAGCAGCCAAACTGACATCTCTGGAAACACCATATATTTT,CASSQTDISGNTIYF
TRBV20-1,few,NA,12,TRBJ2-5,TGCAGTGCTAGCGTAGCGAAAGAGACCCAGTACTTC,CSASVAKETQYF
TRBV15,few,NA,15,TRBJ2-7,TGTGCCACCAGCAGAGATCGTCGGACAGTCCCAGAGCAGTACTTC,CATSRDRRTVPEQYF
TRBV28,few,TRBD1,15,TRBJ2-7,TGTGCCAGCAGTTCTACAGGGGCGGCCCTCTACGAGCAGTACTTC,CASSSTGAALYEQYF
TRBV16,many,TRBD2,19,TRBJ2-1,TGTGCCAGCAGTCAATTGACTAGCGGGAGTATAGGCTCCTACAATGAGCAGTTCTTC,CASSQLTSGSIGSYNEQFF
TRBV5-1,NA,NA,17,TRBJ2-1,TGCGCCAGCAGCTTGGCCACAAAGCGCCGCTCCTACAATGAGCAGTTCTTC,CASSLATKRRSYNEQFF
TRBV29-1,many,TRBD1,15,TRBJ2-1,TGCAGCGTAAAAGGGGACAGGGAAAAATACAATGAGCAGTTCTTC,CSVKGDREKYNEQFF
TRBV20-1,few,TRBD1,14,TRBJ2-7,TGCAGTGCTAGAGATAGGACAGGGGGCTACGAGCAGTACTTC,CSARDRTGGYEQYF
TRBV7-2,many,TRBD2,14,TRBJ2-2,TGTGCCAGCAGCTTCACTAGCGATCCCGGGGAGCTGTTTTTT,CASSFTSDPGELFF